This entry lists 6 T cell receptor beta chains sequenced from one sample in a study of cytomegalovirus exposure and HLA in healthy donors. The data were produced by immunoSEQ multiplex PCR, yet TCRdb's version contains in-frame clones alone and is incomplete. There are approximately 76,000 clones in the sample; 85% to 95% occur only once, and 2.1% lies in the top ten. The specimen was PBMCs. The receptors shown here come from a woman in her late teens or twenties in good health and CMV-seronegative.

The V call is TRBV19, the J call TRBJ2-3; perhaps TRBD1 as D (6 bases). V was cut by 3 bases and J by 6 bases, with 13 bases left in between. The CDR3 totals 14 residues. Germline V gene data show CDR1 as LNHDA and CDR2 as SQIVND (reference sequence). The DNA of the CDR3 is TGTGCCAGTAGTATTGCCCAGGGGTGGGATACGCAGTATTTT. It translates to CASSIAQGWDTQYF.

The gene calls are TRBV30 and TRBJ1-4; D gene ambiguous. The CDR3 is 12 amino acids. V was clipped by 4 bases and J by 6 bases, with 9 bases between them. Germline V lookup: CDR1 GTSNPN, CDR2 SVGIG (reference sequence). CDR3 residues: CAWKGEYEKLFF. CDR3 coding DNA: TGTGCCTGGAAGGGAGAGTATGAAAAACTGTTTTTT.

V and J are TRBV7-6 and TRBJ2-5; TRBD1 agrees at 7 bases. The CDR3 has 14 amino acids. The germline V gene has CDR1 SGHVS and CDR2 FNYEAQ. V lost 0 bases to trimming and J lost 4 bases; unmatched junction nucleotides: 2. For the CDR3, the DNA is TGTGCCAGCAGCTTAGCGCCAGGGGGAGAGACCCAGTACTTC. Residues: CASSLAPGGETQYF.

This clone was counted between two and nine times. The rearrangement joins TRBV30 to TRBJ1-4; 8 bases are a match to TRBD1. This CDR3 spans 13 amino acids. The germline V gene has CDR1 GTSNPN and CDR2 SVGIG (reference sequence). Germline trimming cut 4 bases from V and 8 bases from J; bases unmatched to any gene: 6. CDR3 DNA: TGTGCCTGGAACGACAGGGGCTACGAAAAACTGTTTTTT. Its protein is CAWNDRGYEKLFF. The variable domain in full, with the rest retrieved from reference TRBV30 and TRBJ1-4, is SQTIHQWPATLVQPVGSPLSLECTVEGTSNPNLYWYRQAAGRGLQLLFYSVGIGQISSEVPQNLSASRPQDRQFILSSKKLLLSDSGFYLCAWNDRGYEKLFFGSGTQLSVL.

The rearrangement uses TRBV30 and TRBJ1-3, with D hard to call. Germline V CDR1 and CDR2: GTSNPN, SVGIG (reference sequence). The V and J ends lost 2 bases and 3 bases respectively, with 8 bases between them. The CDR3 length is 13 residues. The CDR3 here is CAWSRRNGNTIYF. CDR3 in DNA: TGTGCCTGGAGTCGGAGGAATGGAAACACCATATATTTT.

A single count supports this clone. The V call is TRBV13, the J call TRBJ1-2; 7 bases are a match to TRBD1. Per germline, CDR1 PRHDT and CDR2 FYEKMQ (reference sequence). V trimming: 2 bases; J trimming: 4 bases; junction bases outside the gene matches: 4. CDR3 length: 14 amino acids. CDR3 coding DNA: TGTGCCAGCAGCTTAAACAGGGGCTCCTATGGCTACACCTTC. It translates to CASSLNRGSYGYTF. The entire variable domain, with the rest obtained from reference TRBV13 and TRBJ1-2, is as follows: AAGVIQSPRHLIKEKRETATLKCYPIPRHDTVYWYQQGPGQDPQFLISFYEKMQSDKGSIPDRFSAQQFSDYHSELNMSSLELGDSALYFCASSLNRGSYGYTFGSGTRLTVV.